The clone carrying this TCR beta chain was detected ten times or more. As yet, its antigen is unknown. This specimen comes from a study of T cells after yellow fever vaccination. Study-level points and caveats: Bulk-population clonotypes that are abundant could appear as contaminants in FACS-sorted repertoires. Clonotype sharing between CD4 and CD8 compartments was small. Among primary-vaccination clones, most reappeared after the booster, at roughly 96% for CD4 and 85% to 90% for CD8.

Generation of TCR cDNA used 5'RACE template switching (which added a universal primer site and UMIs). TCRdb re-analysed the 5' RACE reads in MiXCR, keeping a single row per CDR3 protein. The sample has around 300,000 distinct CDR3 sequences; roughly 13% are singletons. This sequence was found in a young man who received the YFV17D yellow fever vaccine. The sample here was CD4+ T cells sorted from PBMCs, taken 45 days after the yellow fever booster vaccination.

The CDR3 bases are TGTGCCAGCAGCTTATCAGCGTCCTACGAGCAGTACTTC. It is translated as CASSLSASYEQYF. The rearrangement uses TRBV7-9 and TRBJ2-7; D unclear. Germline V gene lookup returns CDR1 SEHNR and CDR2 FQNEAQ (reference sequence). Between the trimmed V and J ends, which lost 2 bases and 1 base, there was a span of 6 bases. The CDR3 consists of 13 residues.